A single sample is the source of the 13 T cell receptor beta chains below, sequenced in a study of beta chain features in type 1 diabetes. Expressed TCRB transcripts were sequenced because the isolated RNA had all been reverse transcribed beforehand. The data were produced by immunoSEQ multiplex PCR, yet TCRdb's version contains in-frame clones alone and is incomplete. In the table there are over 100,000 clones, roughly 43% of which are singletons. The sample comprised stem cell memory CD4+ T cells from blood. The receptors shown here come from a woman younger than 30 in good health.

In DNA form, the CDR3 reads TGTGCCAGTAGTATAGCACGAGGCGGGCGAGGGAACACTGAAGCTTTCTTT. Translation: CASSIARGGRGNTEAFF. The rearrangement joins TRBV19 to TRBJ1-1; no clear D gene. This CDR3 has 17 residues. Trimming pared 1 base from V and 1 base from J, leaving 16 bases between. Germline V gene lookup returns CDR1 LNHDA and CDR2 SQIVND (reference sequence).

CDR3 nucleotides: TGTGCCAGTAGTATAACTGGGAGCGGACAGCCCCAGCATTTT. Its translation is CASSITGSGQPQHF. This rearrangement joins TRBV19 to TRBJ1-5, with unresolved D. CDR1 LNHDA and CDR2 SQIVND come from the germline V gene (reference sequence). The CDR3 extends over 14 amino acids. Trimming took 2 bases from V and 7 from J, leaving 12 bases between them.

V usage is TRBV15 and J usage is TRBJ1-5, with TRBD1 as a possible D gene (5 bases). CDR1 and CDR2 (germline): LNHNV, YYDKDF (reference sequence). The germline V and J ends were trimmed by 1 base and 2 bases, with 9 bases remaining between them. The CDR3 runs to 15 residues. Here the CDR3 reads CATSRGGRGNQPQHF. The CDR3, as DNA: TGTGCCACCAGCAGAGGGGGGAGGGGCAATCAGCCCCAGCATTTT. Full variable domain (outside the CDR3, taken from reference TRBV15 and TRBJ1-5): DAMVIQNPRYQVTQFGKPVTLSCSQTLNHNVMYWYQQKSSQAPKLLFHYYDKDFNNEADTPDNFQSRRPNTSFCFLDIRSPGLGDTAMYLCATSRGGRGNQPQHFGDGTRLSIL.

The rearrangement uses TRBV19 and TRBJ2-1; D may be TRBD1 (5 bases). CDR3 length: 16 amino acids. CDR1 and CDR2 (germline): LNHDA, SQIVND (reference sequence). V dropped 4 bases and J dropped 0 bases, with 13 bases sitting between them. The CDR3 nucleotides are TGTGCCAGTAGTAGCACAGGTCACAGCTCCTACAATGAGCAGTTCTTC. This gives the protein CASSSTGHSSYNEQFF. Supplemented by reference TRBV19 and TRBJ2-1, the full variable domain reads DGGITQSPKYLFRKEGQNVTLSCEQNLNHDAMYWYRQDPGQGLRLIYYSQIVNDFQKGDIAEGYSVSREKKESFPLTVTSAQKNPTAFYLCASSSTGHSSYNEQFFGPGTRLTVL.

This chain connects TRBV18 to TRBJ2-1, with TRBD2 matching over 12 bases. The length of the CDR3 is 16 residues. After removal of 3 bases from V and 8 bases from J, the junction contained 8 bases not matched to a gene. Germline CDR1 KGHSH, CDR2 LQKENI. The CDR3 nucleotides read TGTGCCAGCTCACCGGGGCGACTAGCGGGAGTTGATGAGCAGTTCTTC. It specifies CASSPGRLAGVDEQFF. Looking up the rest from reference TRBV18 and TRBJ2-1 gives the full variable domain: NAGVMQNPRHLVRRRGQEARLRCSPMKGHSHVYWYRQLPEEGLKFMVYLQKENIIDESGMPKERFSAEFPKEGPSILRIQQVVRGDSAAYFCASSPGRLAGVDEQFFGPGTRLTVL.

This chain joins TRBV11-2 and TRBJ2-1; 10 nucleotides align to TRBD2. This CDR3 region has 17 residues. J lost 4 bases, V lost 6 bases, and 12 bases had no gene match. Germline V gene lookup returns CDR1 SGHAT and CDR2 FQNNGV. The CDR3 DNA follows: TGTGCCAGCAGGACCGCACCATTAGCGGGAGGTTACAATGAGCAGTTCTTC. Translated, it gives CASRTAPLAGGYNEQFF.

This chain connects TRBV4-3 to TRBJ2-4, with 9 bases that match TRBD2. J was trimmed by 3 bases and V by 0 bases; bases with no gene match: 9. CDR1 LGHNA and CDR2 YSLEER come from the germline V gene. The CDR3 sequence is 18 residues long. The CDR3 bases are TGCGCCAGCAGCCAAGAGGCGCGGGAGGGCCGGGACAAAAACATTCAGTACTTC. Translating gives CASSQEAREGRDKNIQYF.

The chain uses TRBV5-4 and TRBJ1-4; D possibly corresponds to TRBD1 (5 bases). V was trimmed by 0 bases and J by 6 bases, leaving 6 bases between them. CDR1 SGHNT and CDR2 YYREEE come from the germline V gene (reference sequence). This CDR3 region has 13 residues. The CDR3 sequence is CASSLGRDEKLFF. The CDR3, as DNA: TGTGCCAGCAGCTTGGGCAGGGATGAAAAACTGTTTTTT.

The rearrangement uses TRBV15 and TRBJ2-7; 14 positions agree with TRBD2. Germline CDR1 is LNHNV and CDR2 is YYDKDF (reference sequence). Trimming took 5 bases from V and 2 from J; bases not matched to a gene: 8. This CDR3 has 17 amino acids. The CDR3 spells CATSAGTSGSFAYEQYF. The CDR3, as DNA: TGTGCCACCAGCGCCGGGACTAGCGGGAGTTTTGCCTACGAGCAGTACTTC.

CDR3 nucleotides: TGTGCCAGCAGACGACTAGCGGGCCAAGCGGATACGCAGTATTTT. Its translation is CASRRLAGQADTQYF. The rearrangement uses TRBV6-5 and TRBJ2-3; 10 bases line up with TRBD2. The CDR3 runs to 15 residues. V was pared by 6 bases and J by 6 bases, with 9 bases of the junction left unmatched. Germline V gene data show CDR1 as MNHEY and CDR2 as SVGAGI.

The chain links TRBV7-8 to TRBJ2-1, with 8 bases that match TRBD2. J lost 4 bases, V lost 5 bases, and 25 bases had no gene match. CDR1 is SGHVS, CDR2 FQNEAQ, per germline. The CDR3 is 21 amino acids. The CDR3 protein is CASSPNRAGSGALSGYNEQFF. The CDR3 coding sequence is TGTGCCAGCAGCCCAAACCGTGCGGGTAGCGGGGCCCTGAGTGGGTACAATGAGCAGTTCTTC.

The chain combines TRBV5-6 with TRBJ1-5; D not certain. Germline V gene lookup returns CDR1 SGHDT and CDR2 YYEEEE. The CDR3 extends over 15 amino acids. Trimming shortened V by 4 bases and J by 2 bases, and 13 bases separated the two germline ends. The CDR3 DNA reads as TGTGCCAGCAGCCCAGGTTTGGTGGGCAATCAGCCCCAGCATTTT. The encoded protein is CASSPGLVGNQPQHF.

This clone was picked up a small number of times. V is TRBV7-2 and J is TRBJ1-1; possibly TRBD1 for D (5 bases). There are 12 residues in the CDR3. Trimming pared 5 bases from V and 6 bases from J, leaving 10 bases between. Germline loops: CDR1 SGHTA, CDR2 FQGNSA. The CDR3 protein is CASSTTGSEAFF. The CDR3 DNA sequence: TGTGCCAGCAGCACCACAGGCTCTGAAGCTTTCTTT.